What follows describes a single T cell receptor beta chain. The source of the sample is a study of blood T cell repertoires in COVID-19. Study information: Samples representing acute and convalescent COVID-19 were sourced from the United States, Italy and Spain. In each case, the material was cDNA or gDNA derived from T cells, B-cell-depleted T cells, or PBMCs.

The CDR3 length is 15 residues. The germline V and J ends were trimmed by 0 bases and 7 bases, with 11 bases remaining between them. The germline V gene has CDR1 SGHNT and CDR2 YYREEE (reference sequence). In the study's own analysis: It was from reference gene primer amplification that nucleated cell counts were estimated. Clones were read by immunoSEQ multiplex PCR, and TCRdb kept only the in-frame ones, dropping some. V, J and clone size derive from that table, while D and trimming were established from the DNA sequence. The sample yields some 180,000 clones, over 75% seen once. This clonotype was obtained from a man aged 45-65 years with COVID-19, enrolled during active disease. Sequencing was carried out using peripheral blood. This chain joins TRBV5-4 and TRBJ1-6, with D perhaps matching TRBD1 (6 bases). CDR3 sequence: CASSLGQAENSPLHF. The CDR3 DNA reads TGTGCCAGCAGCTTGGGACAGGCGGAGAATTCACCCCTCCACTTT. The whole variable domain, filled in from reference TRBV5-4 and TRBJ1-6, reads ETGVTQSPTHLIKTRGQQVTLRCSSQSGHNTVSWYQQALGQGPQFIFQYYREEENGRGNFPPRFSGLQFPNYSSELNVNALELDDSALYLCASSLGQAENSPLHFGNGTRLTVT.